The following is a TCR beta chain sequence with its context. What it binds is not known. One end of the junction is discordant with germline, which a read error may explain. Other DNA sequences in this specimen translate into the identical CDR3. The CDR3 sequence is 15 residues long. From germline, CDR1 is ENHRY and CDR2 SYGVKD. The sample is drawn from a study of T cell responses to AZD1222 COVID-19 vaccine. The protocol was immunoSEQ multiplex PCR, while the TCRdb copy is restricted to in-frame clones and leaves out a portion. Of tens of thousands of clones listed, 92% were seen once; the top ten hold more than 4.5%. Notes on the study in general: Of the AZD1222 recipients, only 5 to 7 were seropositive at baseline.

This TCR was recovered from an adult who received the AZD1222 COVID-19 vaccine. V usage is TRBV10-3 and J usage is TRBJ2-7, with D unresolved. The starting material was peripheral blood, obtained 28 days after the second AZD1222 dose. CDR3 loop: CAISESGRSSYEQYF. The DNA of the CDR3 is TGTGCCATTAGTGAGTCTGGCAGGAGCTCCTACGAGCAGTACTTC.